This TCR beta chain was identified during a study of Tregs in tolerant kidney transplant recipients (dated by TCRdb to the late 2010s). Some background on the complete study: Transplants used related donors with nonmyeloablative bone marrow transplantation; mixed chimerism was transient in the human trials. The study applied TCRbeta sequencing to find donor-specific regulatory T cells before combined kidney and bone marrow transplantation and then followed those same cells after transplant. Overall study results and their limits: Biological reproducibility was not directly addressed, though technical replication error appeared minimal. Because the PCR primers were changed over time for some patients, nucleotide-level comparison could not be performed across the samples from those patients. Donor-specific Treg expansion was found to exceed global Treg expansion in tolerant patients, suggesting antigen-driven rather than nonspecific expansion. Expanding Tregs with activated donor B cells appeared to identify the most biologically relevant and donor-specific TCRbeta repertoire. Because only a small number of patients were included, the study had limitations, and the results will need to be validated in larger populations as well as under other immunosuppression protocols.

There are 15 amino acids in the CDR3, from cysteine to phenylalanine inclusive. Only the CDR3 part of the read is kept: 45 bases, read in frame from the first base. Relative to germline, V is 5 bases shorter and J is 4 bases shorter, with 15 bases between their ends. Via the germline V gene, CDR1 is SGHNT and CDR2 YENEEA. What the time point label conveys for this sample: blood sample drawn before combined kidney and bone marrow transplant. Unstimulated Tregs (CD4+CD25+CD127-), CD4+ non-Tregs (CD4+CD25-), CD4 and CD8 cells were FACS-sorted from thawed PBMCs. The patients were 4 recipients of combined kidney and bone marrow transplants from the ITN036ST trial, and samples were available only from these trial subjects. Healthy control blood was separated into PBMCs by Ficoll density gradient and cryopreserved, and patient PBMCs were collected both before and after transplant. Note on this clone: Its antigen is still unknown. Base-call qualities are not available, and no considerably larger clone is one nucleotide away.

For TCRbeta CDR3 sequencing, genomic DNA from the sorted cells was extracted using the QIAGEN DNeasy Blood and Tissue Kit. Through immunoSEQ, high-throughput TCRbeta CDR3 sequencing was done commercially, including PCR amplification with internal controls and bias correction. The study's own analysis went as follows. Unique productive TCRbeta sequences were defined by CDR3 nucleotide sequence where primers matched, and otherwise by CDR3 amino acid sequence together with Vbeta and Jbeta genes. As a correction for sorting error, sequences shared between sorted populations at a frequency ratio of 2:1 or less were discarded, and the remaining shared sequences were assigned to the higher population. A sequence was defined as donor-reactive if the sequence was expanded at least 5-fold in CFSE-low cells compared with unstimulated cells and had a frequency of at least 0.01% in CFSE-low cells. Jensen-Shannon divergence calculated on the top 100 TCRbeta sequences ranked by frequency was used to measure repertoire divergence. For any sample with multiple sequencing runs, sorting error was corrected in each run separately before the runs were pooled. TCRdb stores this immuneACCESS table with in-frame sequences only. Part of the clones is absent; in the studies checked, under half of the shortfall reflects unresolved V genes, and no reason is known for the rest. That table furnishes V, J and clone size, whereas the DNA furnished D and trimming. The sample records about 110,000 clones, nearly 90% of which are singletons. The ten largest clones represent 0.3% to 0.4% of the sample.

The V and J segments used are TRBV11-3 and TRBJ2-1; TRBD2 might be the D gene, on 6 matching bases. The input for sequencing was CD4+ T cells from blood, taken before the transplant. The source is a human donor who received a combined kidney and bone marrow transplant. CDR3 reads: CASSHRVAEYNEQFF. The bases read TGTGCCAGCAGCCATAGAGTAGCGGAGTACAATGAGCAGTTCTTC.